The next 22 T cell receptor beta chains were all read from a single sample in a study of blood T cell repertoires in COVID-19. Assay: immunoSEQ multiplex PCR; the TCRdb copy retains only in-frame clones and omits some. The profile covers some 150,000 clones, with around 88% appearing a single time and about 1.6% taken by the ten largest. Sequenced: peripheral blood. The receptors here all came from a woman aged 55-75 years with acute or convalescent COVID-19.

This clone was observed a single time. The J gene is TRBJ2-3, the V gene TRBV28; 7 positions match TRBD2. This CDR3 region has 18 residues. Germline CDR1 and CDR2: MDHEN and SYDVKM. After removal of 5 bases from V and 2 bases from J, the junction contained 16 bases not matched to a gene. CDR3: CASSPKWTGRLFTDTQYF. In DNA form, the CDR3 reads TGTGCCAGCAGTCCAAAATGGACCGGGAGGCTCTTCACAGATACGCAGTATTTT. The whole variable domain, remainder taken from reference TRBV28 and TRBJ2-3, is DVKVTQSSRYLVKRTGEKVFLECVQDMDHENMFWYRQDPGLGLRLIYFSYDVKMKEKGDIPEGYSVSREKKERFSLILESASTNQTSMYLCASSPKWTGRLFTDTQYFGPGTRLTVL.

This clone came up once. The chain employs TRBV24-1 and TRBJ2-2, with TRBD2 identical over 11 bases. CDR3 length: 18 residues. From germline, CDR1 is KGHDR and CDR2 SFDVKD. With V trimmed by 3 bases and J by 4 bases, 9 bases remained unmatched. In DNA, the CDR3 is TGTGCCACCAGTGATGTGGGTGCGACTAGCGGGGTCACCGGGGAGCTGTTTTTT. Protein: CATSDVGATSGVTGELFF.

The chain employs TRBV7-9 and TRBJ1-1; maybe TRBD1 (6 bases). The CDR3 totals 13 residues. In germline, CDR1 is SEHNR, CDR2 FQNEAQ (reference sequence). V gave up 1 base and J gave up 8 bases, with 11 bases separating them. The CDR3 reads CASSLGGQGEAFF. The DNA of the CDR3 is TGTGCCAGCAGCTTAGGAGGGCAGGGGGAAGCTTTCTTT.

The chain combines TRBV5-8 with TRBJ1-3; D perhaps matches TRBD1 (5 bases). With 7 bases removed from V and 1 base from J, the gap between germline ends came to 15 bases. The length of the CDR3 is 15 residues. Germline loops: CDR1 SGHTS, CDR2 YDEGEE. The CDR3 loop reads CASGPQQASGNTIYF. The CDR3 DNA sequence: TGTGCCAGCGGCCCTCAACAGGCGTCTGGAAACACCATATATTTT.

The J gene is TRBJ1-6, the V gene TRBV7-2; no firm D call. Germline CDR1 and CDR2: SGHTA and FQGNSA. The CDR3 contains 15 residues. The ends were cut back, 3 bases at V and 0 bases at J, with 6 bases in the middle. The DNA of the CDR3 is TGTGCCAGCAGCTTGTACAGCTCCTATAATTCACCCCTCCACTTT. Encoded protein: CASSLYSSYNSPLHF. The full variable domain, with the rest looked up from reference TRBV7-2 and TRBJ1-6, is GAGVSQSPSNKVTEKGKDVELRCDPISGHTALYWYRQSLGQGLEFLIYFQGNSAPDKSGLPSDRFSAERTGGSVSTLTIQRTQQEDSAVYLCASSLYSSYNSPLHFGNGTRLTVT.

Only one count was recorded for this clone. The chain recombines TRBV28 with TRBJ2-7; D not resolved. The V and J ends lost 3 bases and 0 bases respectively, with 9 bases between them. The germline V gene encodes CDR1 MDHEN and CDR2 SYDVKM. CDR3 size: 14 residues. The CDR3 protein is CASSLTPSSYEQYF. DNA for the CDR3: TGTGCCAGCAGTTTGACTCCGAGCTCCTACGAGCAGTACTTC.

The V gene is TRBV6-6, the J gene TRBJ1-3, with D tentatively TRBD1 (5 bases). CDR1 and CDR2 from the germline V gene are MNHNY and SVGAGI (reference sequence). V gave up 2 bases and J gave up 0 bases, with 8 bases separating them. This CDR3 is 15 amino acids long. CDR3 residues: CASSYQGGSGNTIYF. The CDR3 DNA reads TGTGCCAGCAGTTACCAGGGCGGCTCTGGAAACACCATATATTTT.

The gene calls are TRBV7-9 and TRBJ1-1; no clear D gene. V was clipped by 6 bases and J by 2 bases, with 10 bases between them. There are 13 residues in the CDR3. Germline V lookup: CDR1 SEHNR, CDR2 FQNEAQ (reference sequence). CDR3 DNA: TGTGCCAGCAGTGGGCCAGGAAACACTGAAGCTTTCTTT. Translation: CASSGPGNTEAFF.

CDR3 amino acids: CAWSVQGHEQYF. The CDR3 region has the DNA TGTGCCTGGAGTGTCCAGGGCCACGAGCAGTACTTC. The V gene is TRBV30, the J gene TRBJ2-7; possibly TRBD1 for D (5 bases). The CDR3 is 12 amino acids. Trimming took 0 bases from V and 5 from J, leaving 8 bases between them. Germline V gene lookup returns CDR1 GTSNPN and CDR2 SVGIG (reference sequence).

The chain carries TRBV6-4 and TRBJ2-3; 7 positions match TRBD2. Unmatched junction bases numbered 3, after V lost 4 bases and J lost 2 bases. The CDR3 totals 14 residues. The germline gives CDR1 MRHNA, CDR2 SNTAGT. The CDR3: CASSAGGITDTQYF. CDR3 nucleotide sequence: TGTGCCAGCAGTGCCGGGGGGATCACAGATACGCAGTATTTT.

This chain connects TRBV5-4 to TRBJ2-7; D possibly corresponds to TRBD1 (5 bases). V lost 4 bases to trimming and J lost 2 bases, with 13 bases between them. The germline gives CDR1 SGHNT, CDR2 YYREEE (reference sequence). CDR3 length: 14 residues. This chain's CDR3 is CASSEVGAAYEQYF. The CDR3 DNA sequence: TGTGCCAGCAGCGAGGTTGGGGCAGCCTACGAGCAGTACTTC.

The rearrangement links TRBV6-5 to TRBJ2-7; possible D gene TRBD2, 5 bases. Germline V gives CDR1 MNHEY, CDR2 SVGAGI. The CDR3 consists of 13 residues. The V and J ends lost 10 bases and 3 bases respectively, with 16 bases between them. The CDR3 DNA sequence: TGTGCCACCAGGCCCTCGGGGATCTACGAGCAGTACTTC. Translated, it gives CATRPSGIYEQYF.

The gene calls are TRBV19 and TRBJ2-5, with a possible D match to TRBD2 (6 bases). The CDR3 extends over 16 amino acids. The germline CDR1 and CDR2 sequences are LNHDA and SQIVND (reference sequence). Trimming removed 3 bases from V and 3 bases from J, with 17 bases in between. The CDR3 here is CASSIKRGAGEETQYF. DNA for the CDR3: TGTGCCAGTAGTATTAAACGGGGAGCGGGTGAAGAGACCCAGTACTTC.

V is TRBV4-3 and J is TRBJ2-1, with D possibly TRBD2 on 5 matching bases. Germline V gene data show CDR1 as LGHNA and CDR2 as YSLEER. The CDR3 totals 13 residues. V gave up 0 bases and J gave up 10 bases, with 10 bases separating them. CDR3 in DNA: TGCGCCAGCAGCCAAGAGAGGGCAAGCGAGCAGTTCTTC. Translating it yields CASSQERASEQFF.

The V call is TRBV7-2, the J call TRBJ1-2; 12 bases are a match to TRBD1. V dropped 3 bases and J dropped 4; count of bases not matched to a gene: 3. The CDR3 has 15 residues. Germline assignment: CDR1 SGHTA and CDR2 FQGNSA. CDR3 loop: CASSFGTGGGYGYTF. CDR3 DNA sequence: TGTGCCAGCAGCTTTGGGACAGGGGGCGGCTATGGCTACACCTTC.

The chain recombines TRBV19 with TRBJ2-6; tentatively, D is TRBD1 (6 bases). The V end was cut by 3 bases, the J end by 0 bases, with 12 bases between. Germline loops: CDR1 LNHDA, CDR2 SQIVND (reference sequence). The CDR3 totals 17 residues. CDR3 sequence (DNA): TGTGCCAGTAGTATTATGGACAGCTCCTCTGGGGCCAACGTCCTGACTTTC. This gives the protein CASSIMDSSSGANVLTF. Using reference TRBV19 and TRBJ2-6 for the parts outside the CDR3, the full variable domain is DGGITQSPKYLFRKEGQNVTLSCEQNLNHDAMYWYRQDPGQGLRLIYYSQIVNDFQKGDIAEGYSVSREKKESFPLTVTSAQKNPTAFYLCASSIMDSSSGANVLTFGAGSRLTVL.

The V and J genes are TRBV18 and TRBJ1-1; TRBD1 aligns across 11 bases. The V segment lost 6 bases and the J segment 4 bases; nucleotides outside the gene matches: 13. This CDR3 comprises 17 residues. The germline CDR1 and CDR2 sequences are KGHSH and LQKENI. This CDR3 is CASSPTDRGRGSTEAFF. The CDR3, as DNA: TGTGCCAGCTCCCCCACGGACAGGGGGCGAGGGAGCACTGAAGCTTTCTTT.

This clone appeared a single time. V usage is TRBV4-1 and J usage is TRBJ1-2; TRBD1 aligns across 7 bases. This CDR3 is 15 amino acids long. From germline, CDR1 is MGHRA and CDR2 YSYEKL. V shed 2 bases and J 4 bases; nucleotides not matched to a gene: 7. The CDR3 region has the DNA TGCGCCAGCAGCCAACTCGGACAGGAGGGCTATGGCTACACCTTC. The encoded protein is CASSQLGQEGYGYTF.

This chain links TRBV2 with TRBJ1-1; tentatively, D is TRBD1 (5 bases). Germline V CDR1 and CDR2: SNHLY, FYNNEI. This CDR3 has 13 amino acids. Trimming took 6 bases from V and 7 from J, leaving 15 bases between them. The CDR3 nucleotides are TGTGCCAGCAGCAATCAGGGAGGGAATGAAGCTTTCTTT. Translating it yields CASSNQGGNEAFF.

This clone has a single count. V usage is TRBV7-3 and J usage is TRBJ1-1, with D perhaps TRBD1 (5 bases). This CDR3 is built from 13 residues. Deletions cut 9 bases from V and 0 bases from J, with 11 bases between. CDR1 SGHTA and CDR2 FQGTGA come from the germline V gene. CDR3 amino acids: CASGGGMNTEAFF. Written as DNA, the CDR3 is TGTGCCAGTGGCGGGGGAATGAACACTGAAGCTTTCTTT.

This clone was observed a handful of times. The V call is TRBV19, the J call TRBJ1-2; D is possibly TRBD1 (5 bases). Germline loops: CDR1 LNHDA, CDR2 SQIVND (reference sequence). Trimming cost V 5 bases and J 1 base, with 11 bases left between them. The CDR3 spans 14 residues. In nucleotides, the CDR3 is TGTGCCAGTAGTTTCGGACAAGTTAACTATGGCTACACCTTC. Translated: CASSFGQVNYGYTF.

This clone was counted a few times. This chain connects TRBV4-3 to TRBJ2-1, with TRBD2 identical over 8 bases. V dropped 0 bases and J dropped 4; count of bases not matched to a gene: 11. The CDR3 sequence is 18 residues long. Germline CDR1 and CDR2: LGHNA and YSLEER. The DNA for the CDR3 is TGCGCCAGCAGCCAAGATGGGGCTAGCGGGTCTTTATACAATGAGCAGTTCTTC. Amino acid sequence: CASSQDGASGSLYNEQFF.